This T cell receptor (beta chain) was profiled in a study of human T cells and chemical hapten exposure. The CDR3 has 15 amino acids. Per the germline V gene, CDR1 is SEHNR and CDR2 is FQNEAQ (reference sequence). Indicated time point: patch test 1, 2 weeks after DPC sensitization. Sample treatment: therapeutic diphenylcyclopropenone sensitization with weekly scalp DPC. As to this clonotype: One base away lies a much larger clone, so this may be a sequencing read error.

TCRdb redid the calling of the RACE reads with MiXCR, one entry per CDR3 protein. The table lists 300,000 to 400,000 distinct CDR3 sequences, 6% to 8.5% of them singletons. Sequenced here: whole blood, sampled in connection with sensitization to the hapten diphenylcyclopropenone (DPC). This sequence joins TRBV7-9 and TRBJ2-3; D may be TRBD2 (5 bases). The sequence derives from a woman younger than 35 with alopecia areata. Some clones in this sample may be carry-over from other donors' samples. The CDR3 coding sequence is TGTGCCAGCAGCTCCAACCCTCTAGCATCGGATACGAAGTATTTT. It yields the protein CASSSNPLASDTKYF.